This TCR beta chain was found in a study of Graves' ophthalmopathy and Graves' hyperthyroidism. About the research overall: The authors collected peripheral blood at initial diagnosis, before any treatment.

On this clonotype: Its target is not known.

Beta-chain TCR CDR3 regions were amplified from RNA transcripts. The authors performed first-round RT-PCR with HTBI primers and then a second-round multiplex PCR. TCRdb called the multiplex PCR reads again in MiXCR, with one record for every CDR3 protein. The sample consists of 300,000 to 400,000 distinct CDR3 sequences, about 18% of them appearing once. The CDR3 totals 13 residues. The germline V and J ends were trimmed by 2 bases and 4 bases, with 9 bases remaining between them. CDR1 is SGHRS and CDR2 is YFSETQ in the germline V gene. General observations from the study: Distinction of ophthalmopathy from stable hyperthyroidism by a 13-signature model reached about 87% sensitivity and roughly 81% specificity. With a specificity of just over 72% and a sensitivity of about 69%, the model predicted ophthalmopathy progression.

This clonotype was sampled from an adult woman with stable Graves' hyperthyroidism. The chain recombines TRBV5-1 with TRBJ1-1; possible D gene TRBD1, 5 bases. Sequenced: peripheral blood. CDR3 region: CASSFAGPTEAFF. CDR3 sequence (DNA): TGCGCCAGCAGCTTCGCAGGGCCCACTGAAGCTTTCTTT.